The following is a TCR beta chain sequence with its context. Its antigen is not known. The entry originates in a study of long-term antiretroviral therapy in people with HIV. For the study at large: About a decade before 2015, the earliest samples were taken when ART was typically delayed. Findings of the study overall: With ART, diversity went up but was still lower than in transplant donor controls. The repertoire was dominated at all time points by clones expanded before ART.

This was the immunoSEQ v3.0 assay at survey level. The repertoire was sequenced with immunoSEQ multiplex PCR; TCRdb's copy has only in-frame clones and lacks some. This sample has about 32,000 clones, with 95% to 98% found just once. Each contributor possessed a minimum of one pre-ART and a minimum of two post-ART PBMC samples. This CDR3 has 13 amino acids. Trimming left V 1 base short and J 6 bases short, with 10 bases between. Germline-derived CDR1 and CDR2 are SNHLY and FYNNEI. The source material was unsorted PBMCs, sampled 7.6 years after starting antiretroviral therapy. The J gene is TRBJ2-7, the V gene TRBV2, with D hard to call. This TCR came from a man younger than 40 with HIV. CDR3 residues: CASSEVGSIEQYF. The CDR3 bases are TGTGCCAGCAGTGAAGTGGGTAGTATCGAGCAGTACTTC.